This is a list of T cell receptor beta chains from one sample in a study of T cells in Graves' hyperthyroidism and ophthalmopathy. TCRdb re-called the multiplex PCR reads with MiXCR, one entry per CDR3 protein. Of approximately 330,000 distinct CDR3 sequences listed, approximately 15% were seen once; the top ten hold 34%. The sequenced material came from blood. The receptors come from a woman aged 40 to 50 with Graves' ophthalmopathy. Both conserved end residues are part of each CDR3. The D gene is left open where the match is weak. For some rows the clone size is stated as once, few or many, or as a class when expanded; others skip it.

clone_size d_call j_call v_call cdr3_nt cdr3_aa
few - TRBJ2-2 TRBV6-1 TGTGCCAGCACATCCCCAACCGGGGAGCTGTTTTTT CASTSPTGELFF
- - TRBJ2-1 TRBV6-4 TGTGCCCGCCCGAGGTCGGGCCTCATCAATGAGCAGTTCTTC CARPRSGLINEQFF
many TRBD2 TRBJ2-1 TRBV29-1 TGCAGCGTCAGACTAGCGTACTACAATGAGCAGTTCTTC CSVRLAYYNEQFF
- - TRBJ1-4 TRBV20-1 TGCAGTGCTGGGCGAAATATGGATGAAAAACTGTTTTTT CSAGRNMDEKLFF
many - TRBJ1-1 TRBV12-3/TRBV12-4 TGTGCCAGCCGGGACTTCGACACTGAAGCTTTCTTT CASRDFDTEAFF
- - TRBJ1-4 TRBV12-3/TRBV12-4 TGTGCCAGCAGTAATCTCCAGGATTATAGGAAACTGTTTTTT CASSNLQDYRKLFF
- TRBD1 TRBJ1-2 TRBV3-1 TGTGCCAGCAGCCAATACGGGACAGGACTTAACTATGGCTACACCTTC CASSQYGTGLNYGYTF
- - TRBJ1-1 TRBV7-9 TGTGCCAGCAGCCCCTTCCAGAACACTGAAGCTTTCTTT CASSPFQNTEAFF
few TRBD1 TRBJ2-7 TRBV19 TGTGCCAGTAGTGCACGAAGGACAGGGTACGAGCAGTACTTC CASSARRTGYEQYF
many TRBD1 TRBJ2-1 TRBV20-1 TGCAGTGCTAGAGGCCCTTTTCAGGGGGCCTACAATGAGCAGTTCTTC CSARGPFQGAYNEQFF
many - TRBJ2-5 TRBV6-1 TGTGCCAGCCTGAACCTGGGACAAGAGACCCAGTACTTC CASLNLGQETQYF
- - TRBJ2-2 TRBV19 TGTGCCAGTAGTGTAGGACAGTTAACCGGGGAGCTGTTTTTT CASSVGQLTGELFF
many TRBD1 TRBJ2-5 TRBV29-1 TGCAGCGTTGAAAGGGGACAGGGGGGAGAGACCCAGTACTTC CSVERGQGGETQYF
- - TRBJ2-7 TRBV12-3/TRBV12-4 TGTGCCAGCAGTTTTATGGAGGGGGTCCACGAGCAGTACTTC CASSFMEGVHEQYF
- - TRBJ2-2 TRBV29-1 TGCAGCGCTACCGGGACGGCGAACACCGGGGAGCTGTTTTTT CSATGTANTGELFF
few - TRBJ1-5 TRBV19 TGTGCCAGTAGGGTACAAGCCCATAGCAATCAGCCCCAGCATTTT CASRVQAHSNQPQHF
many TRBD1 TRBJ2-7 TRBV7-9 TGTGCCAGCAGTTTCAGGGGGCATCAGGAAGAGCAGTACTTC CASSFRGHQEEQYF
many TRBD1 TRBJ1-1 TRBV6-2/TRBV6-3 TGTGCCAGCATTTGGGGGGCGACAGGGGGACTGAAGACTGAAGCTTTCTTT CASIWGATGGLKTEAFF
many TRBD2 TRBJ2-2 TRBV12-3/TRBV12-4 TGTGCCAGCAGTCTGCGACTAGCGGGATACACCGGGGAGCTGTTTTTT CASSLRLAGYTGELFF
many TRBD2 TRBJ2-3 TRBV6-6 TGTGCCAGCAGTTACTCACTAGCGGGAAGCACAGATACGCAGTATTTT CASSYSLAGSTDTQYF
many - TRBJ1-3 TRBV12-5 TGTGCTAGTGGTTTGGTATGGGGAGGAAACACCATATATTTT CASGLVWGGNTIYF
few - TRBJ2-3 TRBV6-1 TGTGCCAGCAGTCAAACCCGGCTAGTTGGAGATACGCAGTATTTT CASSQTRLVGDTQYF
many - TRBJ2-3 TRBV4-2 TGTGCCAGCAGCCAAGAACTGGCTCCGAGCACAGATACGCAGTATTTT CASSQELAPSTDTQYF
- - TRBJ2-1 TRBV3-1 TGTGCCAGCAGCCAAGATGGCGGAAGGGGCTACAATGAGCAGTTCTTC CASSQDGGRGYNEQFF
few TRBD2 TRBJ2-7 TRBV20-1 TGCAGTGCTCGTTTGGCGGGGGGGACCTACGAGCAGTACTTC CSARLAGGTYEQYF